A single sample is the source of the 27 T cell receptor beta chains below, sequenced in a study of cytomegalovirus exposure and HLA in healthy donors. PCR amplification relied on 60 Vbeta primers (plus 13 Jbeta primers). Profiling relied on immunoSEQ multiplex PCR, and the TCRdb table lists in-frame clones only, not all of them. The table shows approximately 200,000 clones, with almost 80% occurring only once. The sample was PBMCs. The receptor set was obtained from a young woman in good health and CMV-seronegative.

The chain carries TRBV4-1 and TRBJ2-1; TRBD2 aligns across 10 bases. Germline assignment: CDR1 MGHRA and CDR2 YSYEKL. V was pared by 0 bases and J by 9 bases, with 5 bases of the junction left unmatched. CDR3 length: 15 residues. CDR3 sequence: CASSQDPSGGSEQFF. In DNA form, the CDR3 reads TGCGCCAGCAGCCAAGATCCTAGCGGGGGTAGTGAGCAGTTCTTC.

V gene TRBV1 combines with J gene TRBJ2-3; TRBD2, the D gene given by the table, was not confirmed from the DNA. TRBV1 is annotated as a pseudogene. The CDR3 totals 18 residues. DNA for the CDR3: TGCACCAGCAGCCACGACAAGGGACTAGCGGGGGGGGGAGATACGCAGTATTTT. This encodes CTSSHDKGLAGGGDTQYF.

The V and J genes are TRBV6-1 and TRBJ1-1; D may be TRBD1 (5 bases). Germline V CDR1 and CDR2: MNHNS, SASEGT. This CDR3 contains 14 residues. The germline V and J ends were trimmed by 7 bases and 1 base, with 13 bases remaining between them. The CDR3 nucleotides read TGTGCCAGCAAGGGGCCACATTGGAACACTGAAGCTTTCTTT. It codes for CASKGPHWNTEAFF.

The CDR3 sequence is CASSEAQGWDQPQHF. In nucleotides, the CDR3 is TGTGCCAGCAGTGAAGCTCAGGGTTGGGATCAGCCCCAGCATTTT. This chain uses TRBV6-1 with TRBJ1-5; D perhaps matches TRBD1 (5 bases). Germline values: CDR1 MNHNS, CDR2 SASEGT. Trimming cost V 0 bases and J 5 bases, with 11 bases left between them. CDR3 length: 15 amino acids.

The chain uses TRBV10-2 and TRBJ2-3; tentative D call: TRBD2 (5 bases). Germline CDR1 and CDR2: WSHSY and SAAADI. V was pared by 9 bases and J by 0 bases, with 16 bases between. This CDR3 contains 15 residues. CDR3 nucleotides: TGCGCCAGTATTAAAGAGGGCACAAGCACAGATACGCAGTATTTT. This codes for CASIKEGTSTDTQYF.

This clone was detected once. CDR3 in DNA: TGTGCCAGCAGCTTATCCGGGACAGGGATTTTCGGGGAGCTGTTTTTT. This translates into CASSLSGTGIFGELFF. V and J are TRBV7-2 and TRBJ2-2; 9 nucleotides align to TRBD1. The CDR3 has 16 residues. Germline V gene lookup returns CDR1 SGHTA and CDR2 FQGNSA. The trim removed 2 bases at V and 7 bases at J, leaving 8 bases unmatched.

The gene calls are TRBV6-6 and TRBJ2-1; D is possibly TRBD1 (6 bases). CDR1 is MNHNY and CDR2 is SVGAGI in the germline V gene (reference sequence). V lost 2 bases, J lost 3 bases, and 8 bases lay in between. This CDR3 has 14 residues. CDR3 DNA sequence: TGTGCCAGCAGTTACAGGGACATCTACAATGAGCAGTTCTTC. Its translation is CASSYRDIYNEQFF.

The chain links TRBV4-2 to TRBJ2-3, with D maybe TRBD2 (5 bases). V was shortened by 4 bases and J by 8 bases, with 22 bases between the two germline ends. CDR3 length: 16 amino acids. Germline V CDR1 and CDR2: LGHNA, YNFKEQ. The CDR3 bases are TGTGCCAGCAGCCCTCCTGAGGGAGCGAGGTTGGGTACGCAGTATTTT. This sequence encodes CASSPPEGARLGTQYF.

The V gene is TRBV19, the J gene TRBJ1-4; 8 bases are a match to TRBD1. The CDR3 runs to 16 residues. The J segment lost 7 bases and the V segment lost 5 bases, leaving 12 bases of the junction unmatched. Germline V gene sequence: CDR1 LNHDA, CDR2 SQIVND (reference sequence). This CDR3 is CASSARSGTGGEKLFF. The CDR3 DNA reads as TGTGCCAGTAGTGCAAGATCCGGGACAGGAGGTGAAAAACTGTTTTTT.

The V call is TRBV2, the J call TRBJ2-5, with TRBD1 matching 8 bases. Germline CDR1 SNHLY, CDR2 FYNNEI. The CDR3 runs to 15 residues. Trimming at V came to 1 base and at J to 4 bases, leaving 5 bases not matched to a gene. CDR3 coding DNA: TGTGCCAGCAGTGAAGACAGGGGGATACGAGAGACCCAGTACTTC. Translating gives CASSEDRGIRETQYF. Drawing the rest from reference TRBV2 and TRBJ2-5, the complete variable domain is EPEVTQTPSHQVTQMGQEVILRCVPISNHLYFYWYRQILGQKVEFLVSFYNNEISEKSEIFDDQFSVERPDGSNFTLKIRSTKLEDSAMYFCASSEDRGIRETQYFGPGTRLLVL.

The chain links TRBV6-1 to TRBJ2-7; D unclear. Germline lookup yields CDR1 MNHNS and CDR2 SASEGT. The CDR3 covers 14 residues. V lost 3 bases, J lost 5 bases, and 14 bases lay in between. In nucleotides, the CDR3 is TGTGCCAGCAGTGATTCCCTCTATATGGACGAGCAGTACTTC. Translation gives CASSDSLYMDEQYF.

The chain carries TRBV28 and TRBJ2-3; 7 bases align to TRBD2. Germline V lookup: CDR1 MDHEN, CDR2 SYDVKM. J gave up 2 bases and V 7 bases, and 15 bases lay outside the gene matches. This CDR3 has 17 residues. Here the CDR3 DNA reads TGTGCCAGCAACCCACTATCGGGGGGACCTAACACAGATACGCAGTATTTT. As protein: CASNPLSGGPNTDTQYF.

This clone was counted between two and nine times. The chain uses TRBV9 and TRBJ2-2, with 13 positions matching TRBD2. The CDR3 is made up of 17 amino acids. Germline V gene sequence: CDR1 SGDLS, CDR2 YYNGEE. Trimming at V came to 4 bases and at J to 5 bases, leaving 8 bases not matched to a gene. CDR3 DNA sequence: TGTGCCAGCAGCCCCGGACTAGCGGGAGAGCGGACCGGGGAGCTGTTTTTT. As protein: CASSPGLAGERTGELFF.

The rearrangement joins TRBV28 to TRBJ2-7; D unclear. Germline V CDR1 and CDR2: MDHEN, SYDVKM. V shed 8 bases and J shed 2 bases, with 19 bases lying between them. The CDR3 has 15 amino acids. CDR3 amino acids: CASVTVGGGTYEQYF. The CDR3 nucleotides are TGTGCCAGCGTAACGGTCGGTGGCGGAACCTACGAGCAGTACTTC.

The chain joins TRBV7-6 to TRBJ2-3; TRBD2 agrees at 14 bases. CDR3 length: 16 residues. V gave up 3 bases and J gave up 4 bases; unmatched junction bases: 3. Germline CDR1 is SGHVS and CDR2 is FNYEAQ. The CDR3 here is CASSLGLAGVADTQYF. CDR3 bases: TGTGCCAGCAGCTTGGGACTAGCGGGAGTGGCAGATACGCAGTATTTT. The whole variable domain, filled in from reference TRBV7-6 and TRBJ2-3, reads GAGVSQSPRYKVTKRGQDVALRCDPISGHVSLYWYRQALGQGPEFLTYFNYEAQQDKSGLPNDRFSAERPEGSISTLTIQRTEQRDSAMYRCASSLGLAGVADTQYFGPGTRLTVL.

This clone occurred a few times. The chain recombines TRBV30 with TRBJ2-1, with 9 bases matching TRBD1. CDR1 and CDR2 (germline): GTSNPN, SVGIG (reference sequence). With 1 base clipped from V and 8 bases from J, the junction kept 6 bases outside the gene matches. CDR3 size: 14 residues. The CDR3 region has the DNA TGTGCCTGGAGTGGCGGACAGGGGAGCGATGAGCAGTTCTTC. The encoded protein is CAWSGGQGSDEQFF.

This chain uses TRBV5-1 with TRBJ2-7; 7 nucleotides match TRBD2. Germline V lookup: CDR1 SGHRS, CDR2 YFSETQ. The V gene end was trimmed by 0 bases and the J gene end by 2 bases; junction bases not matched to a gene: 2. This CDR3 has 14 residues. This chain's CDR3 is CASSLVGGTYEQYF. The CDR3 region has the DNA TGCGCCAGCAGCTTGGTCGGGGGGACCTACGAGCAGTACTTC.

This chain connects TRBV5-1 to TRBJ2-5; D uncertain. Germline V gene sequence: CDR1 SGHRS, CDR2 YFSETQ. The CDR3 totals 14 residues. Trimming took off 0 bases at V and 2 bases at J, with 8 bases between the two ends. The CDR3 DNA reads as TGCGCCAGCAGCTTGGGAACAGCTCAAGAGACCCAGTACTTC. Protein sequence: CASSLGTAQETQYF.

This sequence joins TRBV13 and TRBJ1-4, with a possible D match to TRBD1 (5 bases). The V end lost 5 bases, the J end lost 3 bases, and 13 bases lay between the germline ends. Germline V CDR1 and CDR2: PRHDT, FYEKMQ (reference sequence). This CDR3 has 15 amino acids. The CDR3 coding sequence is TGTGCCAGCAGCCGGGCGGGGGAGGCTAATGAAAAACTGTTTTTT. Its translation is CASSRAGEANEKLFF.

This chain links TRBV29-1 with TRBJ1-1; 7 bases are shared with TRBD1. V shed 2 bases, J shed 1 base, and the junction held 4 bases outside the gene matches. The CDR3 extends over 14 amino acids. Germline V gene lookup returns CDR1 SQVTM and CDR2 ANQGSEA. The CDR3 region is CSVEMTGSNTEAFF. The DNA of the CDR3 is TGCAGCGTTGAAATGACAGGGTCGAACACTGAAGCTTTCTTT. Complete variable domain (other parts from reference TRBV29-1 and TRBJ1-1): SAVISQKPSRDICQRGTSLTIQCQVDSQVTMMFWYRQQPGQSLTLIATANQGSEATYESGFVIDKFPISRPNLTFSTLTVSNMSPEDSSIYLCSVEMTGSNTEAFFGQGTRLTVV.

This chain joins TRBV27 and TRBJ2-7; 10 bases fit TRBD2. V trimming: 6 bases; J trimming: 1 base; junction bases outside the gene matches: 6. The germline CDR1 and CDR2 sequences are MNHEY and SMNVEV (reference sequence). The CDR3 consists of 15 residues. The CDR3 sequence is CASSKRLAGSYEQYF. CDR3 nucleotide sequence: TGTGCCAGCAGCAAGAGACTAGCGGGTTCCTACGAGCAGTACTTC.

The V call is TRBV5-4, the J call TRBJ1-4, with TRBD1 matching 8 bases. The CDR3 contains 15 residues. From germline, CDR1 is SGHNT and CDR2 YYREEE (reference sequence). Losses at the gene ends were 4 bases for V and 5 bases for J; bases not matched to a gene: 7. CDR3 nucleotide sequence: TGTGCCAGCAGCACCGCCGGGACAGGAAATGAAAAACTGTTTTTT. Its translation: CASSTAGTGNEKLFF. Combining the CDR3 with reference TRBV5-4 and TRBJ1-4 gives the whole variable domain ETGVTQSPTHLIKTRGQQVTLRCSSQSGHNTVSWYQQALGQGPQFIFQYYREEENGRGNFPPRFSGLQFPNYSSELNVNALELDDSALYLCASSTAGTGNEKLFFGSGTQLSVL.

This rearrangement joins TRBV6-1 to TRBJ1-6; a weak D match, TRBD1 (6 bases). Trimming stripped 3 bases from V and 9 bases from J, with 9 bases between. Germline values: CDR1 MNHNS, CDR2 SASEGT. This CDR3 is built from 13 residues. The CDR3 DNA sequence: TGTGCCAGCAGTGATCAGGGGATTTCACCCCTCCACTTT. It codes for CASSDQGISPLHF.

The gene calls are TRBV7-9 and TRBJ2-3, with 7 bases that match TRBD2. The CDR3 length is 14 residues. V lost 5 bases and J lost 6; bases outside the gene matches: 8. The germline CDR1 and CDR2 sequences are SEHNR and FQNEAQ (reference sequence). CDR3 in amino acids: CASSPSGAGDTQYF. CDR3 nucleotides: TGTGCCAGCAGCCCTAGCGGAGCCGGGGATACGCAGTATTTT.

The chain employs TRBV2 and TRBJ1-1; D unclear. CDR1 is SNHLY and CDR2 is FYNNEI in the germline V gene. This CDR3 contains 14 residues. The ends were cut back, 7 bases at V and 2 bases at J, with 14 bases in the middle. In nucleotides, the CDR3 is TGTGCCAGCAAATCTTTTTCAACTAACACTGAAGCTTTCTTT. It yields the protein CASKSFSTNTEAFF.

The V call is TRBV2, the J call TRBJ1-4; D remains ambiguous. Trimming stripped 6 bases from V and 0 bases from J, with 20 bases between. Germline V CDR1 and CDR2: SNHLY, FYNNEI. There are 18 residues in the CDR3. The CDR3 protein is CASSLPGGGLATNEKLFF. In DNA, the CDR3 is TGTGCCAGCAGCTTGCCGGGAGGAGGTCTTGCAACTAATGAAAAACTGTTTTTT.

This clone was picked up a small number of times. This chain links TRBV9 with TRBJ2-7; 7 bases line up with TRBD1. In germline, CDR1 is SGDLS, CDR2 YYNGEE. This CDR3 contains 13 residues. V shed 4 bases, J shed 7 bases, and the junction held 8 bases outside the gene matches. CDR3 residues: CASSPPYRGEQYF. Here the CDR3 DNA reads TGTGCCAGCAGCCCACCGTACAGGGGAGAGCAGTACTTC.